This TCR beta chain comes out of a study of radiotherapy plus CTLA-4 blockade in lung cancer. The assay was immunoSEQ multiplex PCR, and TCRdb's table has in-frame clones only and misses some. The repertoire holds about 43,000 clones, with 60% to 70% as singletons. Per the germline V gene, CDR1 is LGHNA and CDR2 is YNFKEQ. V dropped 5 bases and J dropped 15; count of bases not matched to a gene: 19. The CDR3 length is 15 residues. The sample in question was peripheral blood, obtained from a patient treated with radiotherapy plus ipilimumab. The chain employs TRBV4-2 and TRBJ2-3, with 8 bases fitting TRBD2. The receptor's source is a human donor with non-small cell lung cancer who had a partial response to radiotherapy plus ipilimumab. The CDR3 sequence is CASSNNAGLAGSDYF. The CDR3 nucleotides read TGTGCCAGCAGCAATAACGCGGGCTTAGCGGGGAGTGACTATTTT.